This T cell receptor (beta chain) is from a study of blood T cells in healthy people across ages. Trimming at V came to 3 bases and at J to 1 base, leaving 6 bases not matched to a gene. This CDR3 comprises 16 residues. The germline V gene encodes CDR1 SEHNR and CDR2 FQNEAQ (reference sequence). Then a second PCR, running roughly 6 to 12 cycles, was carried out with a sample-barcoded 5' primer and a J-beta primer mix. TCRdb called the 5' RACE reads again in MiXCR, with one record for every CDR3 protein. Here the sample spans under 800,000 distinct CDR3 sequences, 35% to 45% being singletons. This receptor was identified in a woman aged 55-70 years in good health. V usage is TRBV7-9 and J usage is TRBJ1-5; 7 positions match TRBD1. Sequencing was carried out using blood. CDR3 bases: TGTGCCAGCAGCTTTGGAGGGGGCCTCAGCAATCAGCCCCAGCATTTT. Residues: CASSFGGGLSNQPQHF.